These 26 T cell receptor beta chains came from one sample sequenced in a study of cytomegalovirus exposure and HLA in healthy donors (dated by TCRdb to 2015 to 2018). The library came from the immunoSEQ multiplex PCR assay. For the multiplex PCR, a mixture combining 60 forward primers for TCR Vbeta segments and 13 reverse primers for TCR Jbeta segments was used. Here the immuneACCESS table is served through TCRdb, limited to in-frame sequences with V and J called. Missing clones are a known gap in these copies; in checked studies unresolved V genes cover under half, and the rest lacks a known reason. In all, the sample holds 250,000 to 350,000 clones, and roughly 85% of those were seen once. The ten most abundant clones make up 3.5% to 4.5% of the sample. Source material: PBMCs. Every receptor here comes from a man aged 40-49 years in good health and CMV-seropositive.

In its sample, this clone was seen once. The genes are TRBV7-2 and TRBJ1-1; 7 positions match TRBD1. CDR1 and CDR2 from the germline V gene are SGHTA and FQGNSA. The junction had 5 bases not matched to a gene; V was cut back by 5 bases and J by 5 bases. This CDR3 spans 13 amino acids. For the CDR3, the DNA is TGTGCCAGCAGCAAAAGACAGGGAACTGAAGCTTTCTTT. Its translation: CASSKRQGTEAFF.

The genes are TRBV7-8 and TRBJ2-2; tentative D call: TRBD1 (5 bases). V lost 10 bases and J lost 3, with 9 bases in between. The CDR3 consists of 12 residues. Germline V gene lookup returns CDR1 SGHVS and CDR2 FQNEAQ. The CDR3 DNA reads TGTGCCACCCCGACAGACACCGGGGAGCTGTTTTTT. Translation: CATPTDTGELFF.

The chain links TRBV19 to TRBJ2-7, with 7 bases identical to TRBD1. The J segment lost 1 base and the V segment lost 6 bases, leaving 6 bases of the junction unmatched. CDR3 length equals 14 residues. Per germline, CDR1 LNHDA and CDR2 SQIVND (reference sequence). Here the CDR3 reads CASSETGWSYEQYF. The CDR3 DNA is TGTGCCAGTAGCGAGACAGGGTGGTCCTACGAGCAGTACTTC. Filled out from reference TRBV19 and TRBJ2-7, the complete variable domain reads DGGITQSPKYLFRKEGQNVTLSCEQNLNHDAMYWYRQDPGQGLRLIYYSQIVNDFQKGDIAEGYSVSREKKESFPLTVTSAQKNPTAFYLCASSETGWSYEQYFGPGTRLTVT.

The chain has TRBV19 and TRBJ1-2; D is possibly TRBD1 (5 bases). CDR3 length: 15 residues. Germline V lookup: CDR1 LNHDA, CDR2 SQIVND (reference sequence). With 3 bases removed from V and 3 bases from J, the gap between germline ends came to 14 bases. CDR3 bases: TGTGCCAGTAGTATCCCGGGGGGAGTCGACTATGGCTACACCTTC. Translating it yields CASSIPGGVDYGYTF.

This clone was recorded only once. V and J are TRBV11-2 and TRBJ1-1; 7 bases are shared with TRBD1. The ends lost 5 bases at V and 4 bases at J; junction bases unmatched: 7. CDR1 SGHAT and CDR2 FQNNGV come from the germline V gene. The CDR3 extends over 14 amino acids. CDR3 DNA: TGTGCCAGCAGCGACATTACAGGGGTCACTGAAGCTTTCTTT. Protein product: CASSDITGVTEAFF.

The V and J genes are TRBV5-1 and TRBJ1-1; tentative D call: TRBD1 (5 bases). The germline gives CDR1 SGHRS, CDR2 YFSETQ. The CDR3 spans 14 residues. The V end was cut by 2 bases, the J end by 3 bases, with 11 bases between. The CDR3 here is CASSLQVGDTEAFF. DNA of the CDR3: TGCGCCAGCAGCTTACAGGTCGGAGACACTGAAGCTTTCTTT.

The V gene is TRBV5-1, the J gene TRBJ2-5; 8 bases are shared with TRBD1. The DNA end is more similar to TRBJ2-7, so the J call may be wrong. The CDR3 is made up of 15 amino acids. Germline lookup yields CDR1 SGHRS and CDR2 YFSETQ. In nucleotides, the CDR3 is TGCGCCAGCAGCACCGGACAGGGAAGCTCCTACGAGCAGTACTTC. Its translation is CASSTGQGSSYEQYF.

This chain connects TRBV4-1 to TRBJ2-7, with 11 nucleotides matching TRBD2. CDR1 and CDR2 from the germline V gene are MGHRA and YSYEKL. With 3 bases clipped from V and 0 bases from J, the junction kept 4 bases outside the gene matches. The CDR3 has 16 amino acids. In DNA form, the CDR3 reads TGCGCCAGCAGCCATGGACTAGCGGGCAGCTCCTACGAGCAGTACTTC. It yields the protein CASSHGLAGSSYEQYF.

This chain links TRBV11-2 with TRBJ2-1; D perhaps matches TRBD2 (5 bases). Trimming removed 5 bases at V and 3 bases at J, with 14 bases between. Per germline, CDR1 SGHAT and CDR2 FQNNGV. The CDR3 has 15 amino acids. The chain's CDR3 is CASSLNTGNYNEQFF. The CDR3 bases are TGTGCCAGCAGCCTAAATACCGGGAACTACAATGAGCAGTTCTTC.

The chain is built from TRBV7-2 and TRBJ2-3, with TRBD1 identical over 10 bases. Looked up from germline, CDR1 is SGHTA and CDR2 is FQGNSA. The CDR3 is 15 residues long. V was pared by 5 bases and J by 4 bases, with 6 bases of the junction left unmatched. CDR3: CASSAGTGVADTQYF. The DNA for the CDR3 is TGTGCCAGCAGCGCCGGGACAGGGGTTGCAGATACGCAGTATTTT.

The CDR3 here is CASGTGYEQYF. As DNA, the CDR3 is TGTGCCAGTGGGACAGGCTACGAGCAGTACTTC. The chain uses TRBV19 and TRBJ2-7; 8 nucleotides agree with TRBD1. The V gene's germline CDR1 is LNHDA and CDR2 SQIVND (reference sequence). Germline trimming cut 8 bases from V and 3 bases from J; bases unmatched to any gene: 0. This CDR3 has 11 amino acids.

CDR3 loop: CASSQVDTFTDTQYF. CDR3 in DNA: TGCGCCAGCAGCCAAGTCGACACTTTCACAGATACGCAGTATTTT. This chain uses TRBV4-1 with TRBJ2-3; the D is unclear. V lost 1 base, J lost 2 bases, and 10 bases lay in between. The germline V gene has CDR1 MGHRA and CDR2 YSYEKL. This CDR3 contains 15 residues.

V is TRBV6-6 and J is TRBJ2-1; weak D call: TRBD2 (5 bases). The V gene's germline CDR1 is MNHNY and CDR2 SVGAGI (reference sequence). CDR3 length: 16 residues. Trimming pared 0 bases from V and 2 bases from J, leaving 11 bases between. In DNA, the CDR3 is TGTGCCAGCAGTTACTCGACCAGCGGAGCCTACAATGAGCAGTTCTTC. It translates to CASSYSTSGAYNEQFF.

This clone occurred once. V and J are TRBV28 and TRBJ1-2; weak D call: TRBD1 (5 bases). This CDR3 comprises 15 residues. V lost 7 bases to trimming and J lost 2 bases, with 17 bases between them. From germline, CDR1 is MDHEN and CDR2 SYDVKM. The CDR3 reads CASTIAGLPNYGYTF. CDR3 in DNA: TGTGCCAGCACCATCGCGGGACTGCCAAACTATGGCTACACCTTC.

The chain uses TRBV15 and TRBJ2-1, with TRBD2 matching over 7 bases. The CDR3 spans 14 residues. The V gene's germline CDR1 is LNHNV and CDR2 YYDKDF (reference sequence). Trimming took 2 bases from V and 8 from J; bases not matched to a gene: 6. CDR3 DNA: TGTGCCACCAGCAGACTGACTAGCAGGCATGAGCAGTTCTTC. Amino acids: CATSRLTSRHEQFF.

The chain joins TRBV7-3 to TRBJ2-3, with a weak D call TRBD2 (6 bases). Trimming shortened V by 5 bases and J by 3 bases, and 15 bases separated the two germline ends. Germline values: CDR1 SGHTA, CDR2 FQGTGA. This CDR3 has 15 residues. The CDR3 sequence: CASSRTGGRTDTQYF. CDR3 nucleotides: TGTGCCAGCAGCCGGACCGGAGGGAGGACAGATACGCAGTATTTT.

This chain connects TRBV28 to TRBJ1-2; D is perhaps TRBD1 (6 bases). In germline, CDR1 is MDHEN, CDR2 SYDVKM. V lost 5 bases, J lost 4 bases, and 14 bases lay in between. The CDR3 is 14 amino acids. The CDR3 is CASSLPGTLYGYTF. In DNA form, the CDR3 reads TGTGCCAGCAGTCTCCCCGGGACACTCTATGGCTACACCTTC.

The rearrangement uses TRBV19 and TRBJ1-5, with D unclear. V lost 9 bases to trimming and J lost 2 bases, with 26 bases between them. Germline loops: CDR1 LNHDA, CDR2 SQIVND (reference sequence). This CDR3 contains 18 residues. The CDR3 is CASTRVGQTGSGNQPQHF. For the CDR3, the DNA is TGTGCCAGCACGCGGGTCGGCCAGACCGGCTCGGGCAATCAGCCCCAGCATTTT.

This chain links TRBV19 with TRBJ2-7; TRBD2 matches at 8 bases. The trim removed 5 bases at V and 7 bases at J, leaving 19 bases unmatched. The length of the CDR3 is 17 residues. Germline assignment: CDR1 LNHDA and CDR2 SQIVND (reference sequence). The CDR3 nucleotides read TGTGCCAGTAGTGACGGGATCACCGCGGGGGGCGAGTGGGAGCAGTACTTC. It translates to CASSDGITAGGEWEQYF.

The rearrangement joins TRBV9 to TRBJ2-7; 7 nucleotides match TRBD1. CDR3 length: 16 residues. Germline CDR1 and CDR2: SGDLS and YYNGEE. Germline trimming cut 0 bases from V and 4 bases from J; bases unmatched to any gene: 10. The CDR3 region is CASSVGIGETGYEQYF. DNA of the CDR3: TGTGCCAGCAGCGTAGGAATTGGGGAGACAGGGTACGAGCAGTACTTC.

The J gene is TRBJ2-1, the V gene TRBV18; 10 bases match TRBD1. V trimming: 6 bases; J trimming: 7 bases; junction bases outside the gene matches: 15. The length of the CDR3 is 17 residues. Germline V gives CDR1 KGHSH, CDR2 LQKENI. CDR3 amino acids: CASSPETGTGAVNEQFF. CDR3 in DNA: TGTGCCAGCTCTCCAGAGACCGGGACAGGGGCTGTGAATGAGCAGTTCTTC.

V gene TRBV11-2 combines with J gene TRBJ1-1; possibly TRBD1 for D (6 bases). Trimming pared 5 bases from V and 5 bases from J, leaving 9 bases between. This CDR3 comprises 12 residues. Germline V lookup: CDR1 SGHAT, CDR2 FQNNGV. The CDR3 loop reads CASSTRGTEAFF. The CDR3 nucleotides read TGTGCCAGCAGCACTAGGGGGACTGAAGCTTTCTTT.

This clone came up once. The chain couples TRBV5-1 to TRBJ2-7, with 9 bases matching TRBD2. V was clipped by 0 bases and J by 5 bases; unmatched bases: 6. The germline CDR1 and CDR2 sequences are SGHRS and YFSETQ. The CDR3 length is 15 residues. In DNA form, the CDR3 reads TGCGCCAGCAGCTTGGGAGGGACTAGCCCGCACGAGCAGTACTTC. As protein: CASSLGGTSPHEQYF.

The chain uses TRBV28 and TRBJ2-3, with a possible D match to TRBD2 (5 bases). Trimming pared 6 bases from V and 8 bases from J, leaving 21 bases between. The CDR3 contains 15 residues. Germline CDR1 reads MDHEN; CDR2 reads SYDVKM. The CDR3 loop is CASSPSVGMAGTQYF. CDR3 coding DNA: TGTGCCAGCAGCCCCTCTGTTGGGATGGCGGGTACGCAGTATTTT.

The chain recombines TRBV6-5 with TRBJ1-1; D gene uncertain. Germline V lookup: CDR1 MNHEY, CDR2 SVGAGI. The CDR3 is 16 amino acids. V lost 2 bases and J lost 4, with 17 bases in between. CDR3: CASSYATGFTGTEAFF. The DNA of the CDR3 is TGTGCCAGCAGTTACGCGACCGGATTTACGGGCACTGAAGCTTTCTTT.

The chain links TRBV27 to TRBJ2-7; tentative D call: TRBD1 (5 bases). Trimming took 8 bases from V and 6 from J, leaving 17 bases between them. The CDR3 loop spans 13 amino acids. Germline CDR1 is MNHEY and CDR2 is SMNVEV (reference sequence). CDR3 amino acids: CASFGSWGGEQYF. The CDR3 DNA sequence: TGTGCCAGCTTCGGGTCGTGGGGCGGCGAGCAGTACTTC.